Listed here is a single T cell receptor beta chain. Its antigen is not known. This sample is part of a study of CD8+ T cells in alopecia areata. Study-wide results and caveats: Sequencing of scalp tissue also captures the resident alphabeta T cells of normal skin.

Trimming removed 0 bases at V and 2 bases at J, with 11 bases between. Per the germline V gene, CDR1 is LGHNA and CDR2 is YSLEER. The CDR3 loop spans 15 amino acids. Noted treatment: oral pan-JAK inhibitor, 5-10 mg twice daily. Reverse transcribed after extraction, RNA yielded cDNA as the sequencing template. Clones were read by immunoSEQ multiplex PCR, and TCRdb kept only the in-frame ones, dropping some. The sample gives some 170,000 clones, 40% to 65% of which show up once; approximately 11% is in the top ten. V and J are TRBV4-3 and TRBJ2-7; D assignment may be TRBD1 or TRBD2 (5 bases each). The source was CD8+ T cells sorted from blood, collected at week 24, from a patient treated with tofacitinib. This clonotype originated in a human donor with alopecia areata. CDR3 nucleotides: TGCGCCAGCAGCCAAGACCGGGACGGCCCCTACGAGCAGTACTTC. Protein product: CASSQDRDGPYEQYF.